Below, 10 T cell receptor beta chains from the same sample are listed, as sequenced in a study of cytomegalovirus exposure and HLA in healthy donors. The PCR contained 60 Vbeta and 13 Jbeta primers. Profiling relied on immunoSEQ multiplex PCR, and the TCRdb table lists in-frame clones only, not all of them. The sample has 99,000 or so clones; about four fifths are singletons. The sample was PBMCs. Source of these receptors: a female donor in good health and CMV-seropositive.

This sequence joins TRBV7-2 and TRBJ2-1, with 7 positions matching TRBD1. Germline CDR1 is SGHTA and CDR2 is FQGNSA. This CDR3 is 14 amino acids long. V dropped 4 bases and J dropped 2; count of bases not matched to a gene: 2. CDR3 residues: CASSSGQTYNEQFF. Written as DNA, the CDR3 is TGTGCCAGCAGCTCGGGACAGACCTACAATGAGCAGTTCTTC.

The chain links TRBV5-1 to TRBJ2-5, with a weak D call TRBD2 (6 bases). This CDR3 is 14 amino acids long. Trimming removed 0 bases at V and 5 bases at J, with 11 bases between. Looked up from germline, CDR1 is SGHRS and CDR2 is YFSETQ. This chain's CDR3 is CASSLGLVRETQYF. Here the CDR3 DNA reads TGCGCCAGCAGCTTGGGACTAGTTCGGGAGACCCAGTACTTC. Full variable domain (outside the CDR3, taken from reference TRBV5-1 and TRBJ2-5): KAGVTQTPRYLIKTRGQQVTLSCSPISGHRSVSWYQQTPGQGLQFLFEYFSETQRNKGNFPGRFSGRQFSNSRSEMNVSTLELGDSALYLCASSLGLVRETQYFGPGTRLLVL.

The chain recombines TRBV6-6 with TRBJ2-1, with no clear D. Germline assignment: CDR1 MNHNY and CDR2 SVGAGI (reference sequence). Trimming shortened V by 0 bases and J by 8 bases, and 5 bases separated the two germline ends. CDR3 length: 12 amino acids. The CDR3 loop is CASSYSRYEQFF. CDR3 bases: TGTGCCAGCAGTTACTCGAGGTATGAGCAGTTCTTC.

This chain uses TRBV6-5 with TRBJ2-7; 9 nucleotides align to TRBD1. J lost 3 bases, V lost 11 bases, and 5 bases had no gene match. The CDR3 has 12 residues. Germline assignment: CDR1 MNHEY and CDR2 SVGAGI. Here the CDR3 DNA reads TGTGCCGTCGGACAGGGGTACTACGAGCAGTACTTC. This gives the protein CAVGQGYYEQYF.

The V call is TRBV2, the J call TRBJ1-1, with 8 nucleotides matching TRBD1. V was pared by 8 bases and J by 5 bases, with 13 bases of the junction left unmatched. The CDR3 has 15 residues. Germline CDR1 SNHLY, CDR2 FYNNEI. Written as DNA, the CDR3 is TGTGCCAGCGCGGCCAGGGGGCTGTCAGGGACTGAAGCTTTCTTT. Its translation is CASAARGLSGTEAFF.

This chain uses TRBV25-1 with TRBJ1-1, with D possibly matching TRBD1 (5 bases). This CDR3 spans 15 amino acids. V lost 1 base and J lost 4, with 13 bases in between. CDR1 and CDR2 (germline): MGHDK, SYGVNS. The CDR3 sequence: CASSEWGGLGTEAFF. In nucleotides, the CDR3 is TGTGCCAGCAGTGAATGGGGGGGGTTGGGCACTGAAGCTTTCTTT.

The chain is built from TRBV9 and TRBJ2-1; D perhaps matches TRBD2 (7 bases). Germline CDR1 reads SGDLS; CDR2 reads YYNGEE. The CDR3 totals 15 residues. Between the trimmed V and J ends, which lost 0 bases and 5 bases, there was a span of 12 bases. This CDR3 is CASSVAAGANNEQFF. As DNA, the CDR3 is TGTGCCAGCAGCGTAGCTGCGGGGGCGAACAATGAGCAGTTCTTC.

As concerns this clone: Other DNA sequences in this specimen translate into the identical CDR3. The chain uses TRBV5-4 and TRBJ2-7, with 7 positions matching TRBD1. The V gene end was trimmed by 1 base and the J gene end by 0 bases; junction bases not matched to a gene: 4. Germline V gene sequence: CDR1 SGHNT, CDR2 YYREEE (reference sequence). The CDR3 contains 15 residues. CDR3 coding DNA: TGTGCCAGCAGCTTGCCAGGGGGAAGCTCCTACGAGCAGTACTTC. Translation: CASSLPGGSSYEQYF.

The V gene is TRBV5-1, the J gene TRBJ1-3; a possible D gene is TRBD1 (6 bases). The V and J ends lost 0 bases and 2 bases respectively, with 9 bases between them. The CDR3 is 15 residues long. CDR1 and CDR2 from the germline V gene are SGHRS and YFSETQ. In DNA, the CDR3 is TGCGCCAGCAGCTTGGACCAGGGGCCTGGAAACACCATATATTTT. Its translation is CASSLDQGPGNTIYF.

The rearrangement links TRBV28 to TRBJ2-7; D is unclear. The CDR3 consists of 14 residues. Trimming took 7 bases from V and 6 from J, leaving 19 bases between them. Germline lookup yields CDR1 MDHEN and CDR2 SYDVKM. The CDR3 loop reads CASTSPEQFFEQYF. The CDR3 bases are TGTGCCAGCACGTCACCCGAGCAATTTTTCGAGCAGTACTTC.